The 20 T cell receptor beta chains presented below share a single source sample, sequenced in a study of blood T cell repertoires in COVID-19. The data were produced by immunoSEQ multiplex PCR, yet TCRdb's version contains in-frame clones alone and is incomplete. Altogether hundreds of thousands of clones are present, 84% being singletons, with the ten largest covering 15% to 20%. The sample taken for sequencing was peripheral blood. The receptors derive from a woman older than 75 with active or convalescent COVID-19.

The rearrangement links TRBV5-1 to TRBJ2-3; the match to TRBD1 covers 9 bases. Germline CDR1 is SGHRS and CDR2 is YFSETQ. CDR3 size: 14 residues. J was trimmed by 4 bases and V by 4 bases; bases with no gene match: 4. The CDR3 region has the DNA TGCGCCAGCAGCCCCGGGACAGGGTCAGATACGCAGTATTTT. It is translated as CASSPGTGSDTQYF.

The V call is TRBV4-3, the J call TRBJ2-3; D is ambiguous. V was cut by 0 bases and J by 2 bases, with 6 bases left in between. CDR1 is LGHNA, CDR2 YSLEER, per germline. The CDR3 totals 14 residues. CDR3 DNA: TGCGCCAGCAGCCAAGATATAAACACAGATACGCAGTATTTT. Translation: CASSQDINTDTQYF.

The CDR3 region is CASGLVPGGELFF. CDR3 bases: TGTGCTAGTGGTTTGGTACCGGGCGGGGAGCTGTTTTTT. The chain uses TRBV12-5 and TRBJ2-2, with D unclear. V lost 0 bases and J lost 7, with 6 bases in between. CDR1 is LGHNT, CDR2 FRNRAP, per germline. The CDR3 length is 13 residues. The full variable domain, its missing parts supplied by reference TRBV12-5 and TRBJ2-2, is DARVTQTPRHKVTEMGQEVTMRCQPILGHNTVFWYRQTMMQGLELLAYFRNRAPLDDSGMPKDRFSAEMPDATLATLKIQPSEPRDSAVYFCASGLVPGGELFFGEGSRLTVL.

This chain connects TRBV20-1 to TRBJ2-1; tentatively, D is TRBD2 (7 bases). CDR3 length equals 19 residues. V was shortened by 3 bases and J by 3 bases, with 27 bases between the two germline ends. The germline gives CDR1 DFQATT, CDR2 SNEGSKA (reference sequence). The CDR3: CSASSYRGGVAGSYNEQFF. The CDR3 DNA follows: TGCAGTGCTAGTAGCTATCGAGGGGGGGTGGCGGGCAGCTACAATGAGCAGTTCTTC.

The rearrangement links TRBV5-1 to TRBJ1-2, with D tentatively TRBD1 (5 bases). The V gene lost 0 bases and the J gene lost 5 bases, with 17 bases spanning the gap. Germline assignment: CDR1 SGHRS and CDR2 YFSETQ. The CDR3 has 16 residues. The chain's CDR3 is CASSLAADGGSYGYTF. The CDR3 DNA follows: TGCGCCAGCAGCTTGGCCGCGGACGGGGGTTCATATGGCTACACCTTC.

The V gene is TRBV2, the J gene TRBJ2-3; 7 bases agree with TRBD2. The CDR3 runs to 16 residues. Germline CDR1 is SNHLY and CDR2 is FYNNEI. V lost 6 bases to trimming and J lost 0 bases; unmatched junction nucleotides: 9. For the CDR3, the DNA is TGTGCCAGCAGGGGAATATTTAGCGGGAGCACAGATACGCAGTATTTT. Residues: CASRGIFSGSTDTQYF.

The genes are TRBV19 and TRBJ2-5; 16 bases match TRBD2. CDR1 and CDR2 (germline): LNHDA, SQIVND (reference sequence). The V segment lost 7 bases and the J segment 5 bases; nucleotides outside the gene matches: 7. CDR3 size: 16 residues. The CDR3 spells CASTEGLAGGVETQYF. CDR3 coding DNA: TGTGCCAGTACTGAGGGACTAGCGGGGGGGGTTGAGACCCAGTACTTC.

V gene TRBV7-2 combines with J gene TRBJ2-5; D is possibly TRBD1 (5 bases). CDR1 and CDR2 (germline): SGHTA, FQGNSA. The CDR3 consists of 16 residues. The V end lost 3 bases, the J end lost 5 bases, and 19 bases lay between the germline ends. CDR3 sequence (DNA): TGTGCCAGCAGCTTTTTTAAAACGACAGAAGGGGAGACCCAGTACTTC. Amino acids: CASSFFKTTEGETQYF. The full variable domain, with the rest looked up from reference TRBV7-2 and TRBJ2-5, is GAGVSQSPSNKVTEKGKDVELRCDPISGHTALYWYRQSLGQGLEFLIYFQGNSAPDKSGLPSDRFSAERTGGSVSTLTIQRTQQEDSAVYLCASSFFKTTEGETQYFGPGTRLLVL.

V is TRBV30 and J is TRBJ1-5; 10 bases align to TRBD1. This CDR3 region has 15 residues. Losses at the gene ends were 0 bases for V and 5 bases for J; bases not matched to a gene: 4. Germline loops: CDR1 GTSNPN, CDR2 SVGIG (reference sequence). CDR3 in DNA: TGTGCCTGGAGTGTTGGGGACAGGGGATATCAGCCCCAGCATTTT. This encodes CAWSVGDRGYQPQHF. The full variable domain, its missing parts supplied by reference TRBV30 and TRBJ1-5, is SQTIHQWPATLVQPVGSPLSLECTVEGTSNPNLYWYRQAAGRGLQLLFYSVGIGQISSEVPQNLSASRPQDRQFILSSKKLLLSDSGFYLCAWSVGDRGYQPQHFGDGTRLSIL.

The J gene is TRBJ1-4, the V gene TRBV5-1, with a possible D match to TRBD1 (5 bases). Germline CDR1 is SGHRS and CDR2 is YFSETQ. The CDR3 contains 15 residues. V was shortened by 4 bases and J by 4 bases, with 14 bases between the two germline ends. The CDR3 sequence is CASSPPGGGNEKLFF. CDR3 in DNA: TGCGCCAGCAGCCCACCGGGGGGGGGTAATGAAAAACTGTTTTTT.

The gene calls are TRBV7-3 and TRBJ2-7, with a tentative D call TRBD1 (5 bases). CDR3 length: 14 amino acids. The ends were cut back, 5 bases at V and 0 bases at J, with 11 bases in the middle. Germline lookup yields CDR1 SGHTA and CDR2 FQGTGA. CDR3 bases: TGTGCCAGCAGCCCAGGGTCGAGCTCCTACGAGCAGTACTTC. Protein product: CASSPGSSSYEQYF.

This chain uses TRBV7-2 with TRBJ2-1, with TRBD1 matching 7 bases. With 5 bases clipped from V and 8 bases from J, the junction kept 15 bases outside the gene matches. Germline CDR1 and CDR2: SGHTA and FQGNSA. The CDR3 runs to 16 residues. CDR3 sequence (DNA): TGTGCCAGCAGCCGTATTTGGCAGGGGGTCGACGATGAGCAGTTCTTC. Amino acids: CASSRIWQGVDDEQFF. Looking up the rest from reference TRBV7-2 and TRBJ2-1 gives the full variable domain: GAGVSQSPSNKVTEKGKDVELRCDPISGHTALYWYRQSLGQGLEFLIYFQGNSAPDKSGLPSDRFSAERTGGSVSTLTIQRTQQEDSAVYLCASSRIWQGVDDEQFFGPGTRLTVL.

This clone was seen a single time. The chain joins TRBV7-8 to TRBJ1-5, with no clear D. The ends were cut back, 3 bases at V and 1 base at J, with 7 bases in the middle. CDR3 length equals 14 residues. The V gene's germline CDR1 is SGHVS and CDR2 FQNEAQ. The CDR3: CASSFLQSNQPQHF. The CDR3, as DNA: TGTGCCAGCAGCTTTTTACAGAGCAATCAGCCCCAGCATTTT.

V gene TRBV10-3 combines with J gene TRBJ1-2; the match to TRBD1 covers 9 bases. Trimming removed 3 bases from V and 8 bases from J; junction bases left unmatched: 7. Germline-derived CDR1 and CDR2 are ENHRY and SYGVKD. CDR3 length: 14 amino acids. CDR3 nucleotides: TGTGCCATCAGTGAAGGGGACAGGGTCGGCGGCTACACCTTC. It codes for CAISEGDRVGGYTF.

The genes are TRBV4-1 and TRBJ2-7, with D unclear. Trimming cost V 0 bases and J 0 bases, with 12 bases left between them. The CDR3 totals 16 residues. Per the germline V gene, CDR1 is MGHRA and CDR2 is YSYEKL. The CDR3 here is CASSQDTTATSYEQYF. The CDR3 region has the DNA TGCGCCAGCAGCCAAGACACTACTGCTACCTCCTACGAGCAGTACTTC.

The chain links TRBV9 to TRBJ1-2, with D uncertain. Germline loops: CDR1 SGDLS, CDR2 YYNGEE. CDR3 size: 16 residues. V was cut by 0 bases and J by 4 bases, with 16 bases left in between. The CDR3, as DNA: TGTGCCAGCAGCGTAGACGGGGAGATCGGTCCCTATGGCTACACCTTC. Protein: CASSVDGEIGPYGYTF.

The genes are TRBV7-7 and TRBJ2-5, with D possibly matching TRBD1 (6 bases). V lost 5 bases and J 5 bases, leaving 12 bases between the germline ends. The CDR3 totals 13 residues. CDR1 SSHAT and CDR2 FNYEAQ come from the germline V gene (reference sequence). The CDR3 sequence: CASSLTGPETQYF. The CDR3 DNA is TGTGCCAGCAGCCTCACAGGGCCTGAGACCCAGTACTTC.

The V call is TRBV29-1, the J call TRBJ2-5; D is ambiguous. Per germline, CDR1 SQVTM and CDR2 ANQGSEA. With 2 bases removed from V and 7 bases from J, the gap between germline ends came to 11 bases. This CDR3 comprises 12 residues. The CDR3 region is CSVELLVATQYF. CDR3 in DNA: TGCAGCGTTGAACTCTTGGTGGCGACCCAGTACTTC.

The CDR3 coding sequence is TGTGCCAGCAGCCCAGAGCCGGGACTAGCGTACAATGAGCAGTTCTTC. Amino acids: CASSPEPGLAYNEQFF. The chain has TRBV7-8 and TRBJ2-1, with TRBD2 matching 10 bases. The V gene's germline CDR1 is SGHVS and CDR2 FQNEAQ. The V and J ends lost 5 bases and 4 bases, in that order; junction bases with no gene match: 8. CDR3 length equals 16 residues.

This clone was seen more than once but under ten times. The chain combines TRBV2 with TRBJ1-4, with D possibly TRBD1 on 6 matching bases. From germline, CDR1 is SNHLY and CDR2 FYNNEI. Deletions cut 1 base from V and 7 bases from J, with 13 bases between. The CDR3 loop spans 15 amino acids. The CDR3: CASSEDWGLIEKLFF. In DNA form, the CDR3 reads TGTGCCAGCAGTGAAGACTGGGGGCTTATTGAAAAACTGTTTTTT.